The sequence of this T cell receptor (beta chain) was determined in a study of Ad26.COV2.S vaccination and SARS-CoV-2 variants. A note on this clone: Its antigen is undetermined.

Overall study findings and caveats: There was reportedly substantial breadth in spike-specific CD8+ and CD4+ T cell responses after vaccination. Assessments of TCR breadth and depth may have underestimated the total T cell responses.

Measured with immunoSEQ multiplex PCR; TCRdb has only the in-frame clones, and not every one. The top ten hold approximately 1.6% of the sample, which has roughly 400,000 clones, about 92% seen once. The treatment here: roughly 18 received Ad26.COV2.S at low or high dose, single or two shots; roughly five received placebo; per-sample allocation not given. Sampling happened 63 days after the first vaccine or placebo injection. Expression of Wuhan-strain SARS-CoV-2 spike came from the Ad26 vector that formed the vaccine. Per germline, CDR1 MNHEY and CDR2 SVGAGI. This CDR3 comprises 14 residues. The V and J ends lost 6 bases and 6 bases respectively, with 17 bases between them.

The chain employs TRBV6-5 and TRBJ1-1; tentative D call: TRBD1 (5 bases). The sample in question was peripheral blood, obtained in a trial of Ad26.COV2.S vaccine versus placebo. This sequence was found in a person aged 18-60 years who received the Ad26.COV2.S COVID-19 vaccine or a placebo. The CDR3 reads CASSSLGGGPEAFF. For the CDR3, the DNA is TGTGCCAGCAGCTCCCTTGGGGGGGGTCCTGAAGCTTTCTTT.